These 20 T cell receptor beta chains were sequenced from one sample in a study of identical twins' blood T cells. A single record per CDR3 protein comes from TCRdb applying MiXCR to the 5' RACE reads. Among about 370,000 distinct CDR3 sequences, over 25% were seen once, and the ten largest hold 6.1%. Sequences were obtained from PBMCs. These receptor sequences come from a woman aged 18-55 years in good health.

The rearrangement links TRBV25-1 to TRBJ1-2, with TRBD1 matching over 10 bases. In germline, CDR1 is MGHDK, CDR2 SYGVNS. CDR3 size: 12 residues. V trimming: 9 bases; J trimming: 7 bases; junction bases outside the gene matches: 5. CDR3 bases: TGTGCCAGTAGACAGGGGGCTGTTGGCTACACCTTC. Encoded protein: CASRQGAVGYTF.

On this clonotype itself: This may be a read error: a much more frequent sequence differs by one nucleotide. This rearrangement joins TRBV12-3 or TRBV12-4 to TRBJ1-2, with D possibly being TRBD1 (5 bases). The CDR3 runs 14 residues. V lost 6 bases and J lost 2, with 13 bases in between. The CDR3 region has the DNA TGTGCCAGCAGCGGGGCAGGTCCCAACTATGGCTACACCTTC. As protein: CASSGAGPNYGYTF.

CDR3 coding DNA: TGTGCCAGCAGCCCAAGGGGACAGAGCACAGATACGCAGTATTTT. Translated: CASSPRGQSTDTQYF. The J gene is TRBJ2-3, the V gene TRBV3-1, with TRBD1 identical over 7 bases. The germline V gene has CDR1 LGHDT and CDR2 YNNKEL (reference sequence). J lost 0 bases, V lost 4 bases, and 4 bases had no gene match. This CDR3 is built from 15 residues.

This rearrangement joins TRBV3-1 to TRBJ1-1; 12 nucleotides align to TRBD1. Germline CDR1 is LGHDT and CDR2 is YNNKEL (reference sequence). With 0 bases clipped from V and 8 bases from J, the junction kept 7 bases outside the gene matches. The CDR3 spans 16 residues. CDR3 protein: CASSQDAGTGGREAFF. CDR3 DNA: TGTGCCAGCAGCCAAGACGCCGGGACAGGGGGCAGGGAAGCTTTCTTT.

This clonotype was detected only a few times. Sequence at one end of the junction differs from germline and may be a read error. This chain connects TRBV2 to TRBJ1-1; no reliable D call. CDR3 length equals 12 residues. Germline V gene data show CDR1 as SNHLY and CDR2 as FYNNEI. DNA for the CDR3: TGTGCCAGGAGTGACCGTCAGACTGAAGCTTTCTTT. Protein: CARSDRQTEAFF.

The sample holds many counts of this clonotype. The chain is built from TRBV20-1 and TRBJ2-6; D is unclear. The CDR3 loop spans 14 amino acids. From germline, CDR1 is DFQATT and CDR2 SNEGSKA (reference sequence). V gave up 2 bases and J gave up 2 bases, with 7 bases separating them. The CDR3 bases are TGCAGTGCTAGACAAACTACTGGGGCCAACGTCCTGACTTTC. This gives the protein CSARQTTGANVLTF.

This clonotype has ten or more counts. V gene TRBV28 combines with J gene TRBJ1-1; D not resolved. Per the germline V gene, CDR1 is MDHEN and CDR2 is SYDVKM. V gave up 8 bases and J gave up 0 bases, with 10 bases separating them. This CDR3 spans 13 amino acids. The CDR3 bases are TGTGCCAGCTTACAGACCATGAACACTGAAGCTTTCTTT. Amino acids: CASLQTMNTEAFF.

CDR3 sequence: CASSLNPIRTSNADTQYF. The CDR3 DNA sequence: TGTGCCAGCAGCTTAAATCCTATCCGGACTAGCAACGCAGATACGCAGTATTTT. This chain links TRBV7-6 with TRBJ2-3, with 8 bases fitting TRBD2. Germline CDR1 and CDR2: SGHVS and FNYEAQ. V gave up 2 bases and J gave up 4 bases; unmatched junction bases: 14. This CDR3 has 18 amino acids.

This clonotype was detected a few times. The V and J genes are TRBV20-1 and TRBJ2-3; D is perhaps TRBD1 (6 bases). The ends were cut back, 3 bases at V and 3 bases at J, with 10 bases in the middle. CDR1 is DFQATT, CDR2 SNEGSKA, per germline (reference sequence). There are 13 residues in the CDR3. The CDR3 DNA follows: TGCAGTGCTAGTGGGACACCGACAGATACGCAGTATTTT. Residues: CSASGTPTDTQYF.

CDR3 in amino acids: CSVAPLVEVGTEAFF. The DNA for the CDR3 is TGCAGCGTTGCCCCCTTAGTCGAGGTAGGCACTGAAGCTTTCTTT. The chain is built from TRBV29-1 and TRBJ1-1; D gene unclear. V lost 4 bases and J 4 bases, leaving 19 bases between the germline ends. CDR1 and CDR2 from the germline V gene are SQVTM and ANQGSEA. This CDR3 contains 15 residues. The full variable domain, its missing parts supplied by reference TRBV29-1 and TRBJ1-1, is SAVISQKPSRDICQRGTSLTIQCQVDSQVTMMFWYRQQPGQSLTLIATANQGSEATYESGFVIDKFPISRPNLTFSTLTVSNMSPEDSSIYLCSVAPLVEVGTEAFFGQGTRLTVV.

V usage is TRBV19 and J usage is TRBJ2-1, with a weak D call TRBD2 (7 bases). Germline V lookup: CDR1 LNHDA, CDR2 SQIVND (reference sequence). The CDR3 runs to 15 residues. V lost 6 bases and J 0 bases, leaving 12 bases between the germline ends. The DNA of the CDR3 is TGTGCCAGTAGCATGGGGGGGGCCTCCTACAATGAGCAGTTCTTC. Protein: CASSMGGASYNEQFF. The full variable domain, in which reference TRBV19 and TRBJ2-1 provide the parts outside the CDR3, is DGGITQSPKYLFRKEGQNVTLSCEQNLNHDAMYWYRQDPGQGLRLIYYSQIVNDFQKGDIAEGYSVSREKKESFPLTVTSAQKNPTAFYLCASSMGGASYNEQFFGPGTRLTVL.

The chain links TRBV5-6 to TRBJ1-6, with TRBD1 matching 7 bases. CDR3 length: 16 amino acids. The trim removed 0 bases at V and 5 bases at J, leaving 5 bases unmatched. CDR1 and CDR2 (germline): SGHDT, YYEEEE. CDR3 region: CASSLDRGRDNSPLHF. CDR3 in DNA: TGTGCCAGCAGCTTGGACAGGGGTCGGGATAATTCACCCCTCCACTTT.

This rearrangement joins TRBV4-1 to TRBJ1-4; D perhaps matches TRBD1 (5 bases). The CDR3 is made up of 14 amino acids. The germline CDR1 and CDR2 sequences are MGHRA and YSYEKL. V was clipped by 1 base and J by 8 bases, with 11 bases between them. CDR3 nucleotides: TGCGCCAGCAGCCAAGTGATAGGGGAGGAAAAACTGTTTTTT. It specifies CASSQVIGEEKLFF.

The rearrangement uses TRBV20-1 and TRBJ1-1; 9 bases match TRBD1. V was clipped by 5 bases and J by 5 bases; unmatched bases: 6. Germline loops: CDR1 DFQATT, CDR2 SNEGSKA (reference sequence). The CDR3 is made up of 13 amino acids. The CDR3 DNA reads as TGCAGTGCTGCCACAGGGGGCAAAACTGAAGCTTTCTTT. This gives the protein CSAATGGKTEAFF.

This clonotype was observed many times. CDR3 nucleotides: TGTGCCAGCTCACAGGGGTTTAACACTGAAGCTTTCTTT. It yields the protein CASSQGFNTEAFF. The chain combines TRBV5-6 with TRBJ1-1; 7 nucleotides match TRBD1. Germline V gene data show CDR1 as SGHDT and CDR2 as YYEEEE. Trimming at V came to 7 bases and at J to 2 bases, leaving 5 bases not matched to a gene. CDR3 length: 13 amino acids.

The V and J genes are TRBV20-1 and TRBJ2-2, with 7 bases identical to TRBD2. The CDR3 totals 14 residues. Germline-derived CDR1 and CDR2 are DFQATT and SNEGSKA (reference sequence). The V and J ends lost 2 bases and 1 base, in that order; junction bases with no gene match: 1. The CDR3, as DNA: TGCAGTGCTAGAAAGCGGGAGAACACCGGGGAGCTGTTTTTT. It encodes CSARKRENTGELFF.

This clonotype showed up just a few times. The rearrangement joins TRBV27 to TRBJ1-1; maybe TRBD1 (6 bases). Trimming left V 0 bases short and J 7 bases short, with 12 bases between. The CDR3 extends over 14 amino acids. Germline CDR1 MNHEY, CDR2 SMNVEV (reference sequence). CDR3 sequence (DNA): TGTGCCAGCAGTTTATCTTCAGGGGTCATTGAAGCTTTCTTT. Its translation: CASSLSSGVIEAFF.

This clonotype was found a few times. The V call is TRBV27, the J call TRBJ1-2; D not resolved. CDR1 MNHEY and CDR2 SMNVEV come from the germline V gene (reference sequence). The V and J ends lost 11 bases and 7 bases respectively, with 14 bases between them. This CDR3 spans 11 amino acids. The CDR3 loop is CAVRFDTGYTF. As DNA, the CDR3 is TGTGCCGTCCGATTCGACACTGGCTACACCTTC.

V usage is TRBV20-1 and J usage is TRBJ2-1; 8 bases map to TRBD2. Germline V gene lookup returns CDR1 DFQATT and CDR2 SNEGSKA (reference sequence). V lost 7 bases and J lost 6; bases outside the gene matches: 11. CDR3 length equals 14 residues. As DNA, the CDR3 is TGCAGTGGAAGTACTAACGGGGGGGCCAATGAGCAGTTCTTC. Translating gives CSGSTNGGANEQFF.

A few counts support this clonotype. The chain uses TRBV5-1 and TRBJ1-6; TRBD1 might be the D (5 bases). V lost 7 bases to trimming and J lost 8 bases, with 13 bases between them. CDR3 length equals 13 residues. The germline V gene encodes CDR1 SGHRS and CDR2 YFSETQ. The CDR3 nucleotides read TGCGCCAGCGGCGCAGGGAAGGATTCACCCCTCCACTTT. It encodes CASGAGKDSPLHF.